The 17 T cell receptor beta chains below all came from one sample that was sequenced in a study of T cell responses to AZD1222 COVID-19 vaccine. TCRdb keeps only in-frame clones here, not all; method: immunoSEQ multiplex PCR. Of about 140,000 clones in the sample, roughly 90% were seen once. The sample in question was peripheral blood, obtained on day 0 of AZD1222 vaccination. The receptors stem from an adult in good health.

The rearrangement joins TRBV7-9 to TRBJ2-1, with D uncertain. Trimming took off 1 base at V and 5 bases at J, with 6 bases between the two ends. Looked up from germline, CDR1 is SEHNR and CDR2 is FQNEAQ (reference sequence). There are 13 residues in the CDR3. Here the CDR3 DNA reads TGTGCCAGCAGCTTAGTCAGACACAATGAGCAGTTCTTC. The encoded protein is CASSLVRHNEQFF.

The gene calls are TRBV12-3 or TRBV12-4 and TRBJ2-1; the D is unclear. V dropped 3 bases and J dropped 4 bases, with 7 bases sitting between them. The CDR3 sequence is 13 residues long. This CDR3 is CASSFDEYNEQFF. Written as DNA, the CDR3 is TGTGCCAGCAGTTTCGACGAGTACAATGAGCAGTTCTTC.

This rearrangement joins TRBV28 to TRBJ2-1, with TRBD2 identical over 12 bases. The CDR3 has 15 residues. Germline CDR1 and CDR2: MDHEN and SYDVKM. V was clipped by 5 bases and J by 4 bases; unmatched bases: 3. The chain's CDR3 is CASSTGTSGYNEQFF. The CDR3 coding sequence is TGTGCCAGCAGTACCGGGACTAGCGGGTACAATGAGCAGTTCTTC.

CDR3 DNA: TGTGCCAGCAGCCTTGACAATTCCTACGAGCAGTACTTC. Protein sequence: CASSLDNSYEQYF. The rearrangement joins TRBV6-5 to TRBJ2-7; D remains ambiguous. V gave up 6 bases and J gave up 1 base, with 10 bases separating them. CDR3 length: 13 residues. Germline-derived CDR1 and CDR2 are MNHEY and SVGAGI.

V and J are TRBV6-5 and TRBJ1-5; tentatively, D is TRBD1 (6 bases). Germline V lookup: CDR1 MNHEY, CDR2 SVGAGI. Trimming cost V 6 bases and J 5 bases, with 14 bases left between them. This CDR3 is built from 14 residues. The chain's CDR3 is CASSLGGEDQPQHF. CDR3 coding DNA: TGTGCCAGCAGCCTAGGGGGAGAGGATCAGCCCCAGCATTTT.

The rearrangement links TRBV7-8 to TRBJ1-1; D not certain. CDR3 length equals 13 residues. V lost 1 base and J 0 bases, leaving 3 bases between the germline ends. CDR1 is SGHVS, CDR2 FQNEAQ, per germline. CDR3 nucleotides: TGTGCCAGCAGCTTAGGCATGAACACTGAAGCTTTCTTT. Protein product: CASSLGMNTEAFF.

This clone was recorded at least ten times. At the DNA level, this CDR3 is encoded by other sequences in the same sample as well. This rearrangement joins TRBV30 to TRBJ1-3; D perhaps matches TRBD1 (6 bases). The germline V and J ends were trimmed by 3 bases and 0 bases, with 12 bases remaining between them. The CDR3 loop spans 15 amino acids. Germline V gene lookup returns CDR1 GTSNPN and CDR2 SVGIG (reference sequence). The CDR3 sequence is CAWSVQGFSGNTIYF. The CDR3 DNA is TGTGCCTGGAGCGTACAGGGTTTCTCTGGAAACACCATATATTTT.

The chain employs TRBV6-1 and TRBJ1-1; no reliable D call. Looked up from germline, CDR1 is MNHNS and CDR2 is SASEGT. V gave up 0 bases and J gave up 3 bases, with 17 bases separating them. This CDR3 has 17 residues. CDR3 region: CASSEARYEPWDTEAFF. The CDR3 coding sequence is TGTGCCAGCAGTGAAGCGAGGTATGAGCCCTGGGACACTGAAGCTTTCTTT.

This chain links TRBV27 with TRBJ1-1, with a weak D call TRBD1 (6 bases). V shed 6 bases and J shed 3 bases, with 23 bases lying between them. Germline CDR1 and CDR2: MNHEY and SMNVEV (reference sequence). The CDR3 spans 17 residues. CDR3 protein: CASSPGRWTAPYTEAFF. For the CDR3, the DNA is TGTGCCAGCAGCCCGGGCAGGTGGACAGCTCCTTACACTGAAGCTTTCTTT.

This chain connects TRBV5-1 to TRBJ2-1, with D maybe TRBD2 (6 bases). CDR1 SGHRS and CDR2 YFSETQ come from the germline V gene. The V end lost 0 bases, the J end lost 7 bases, and 20 bases lay between the germline ends. The CDR3 is 17 amino acids. DNA of the CDR3: TGCGCCAGCAGCTTGGCGGGGGTCCCCCACACACGGAATGAGCAGTTCTTC. This sequence encodes CASSLAGVPHTRNEQFF. The full variable domain, its missing parts supplied by reference TRBV5-1 and TRBJ2-1, is KAGVTQTPRYLIKTRGQQVTLSCSPISGHRSVSWYQQTPGQGLQFLFEYFSETQRNKGNFPGRFSGRQFSNSRSEMNVSTLELGDSALYLCASSLAGVPHTRNEQFFGPGTRLTVL.

CDR3 amino acids: CASSVSGRLSTDTQYF. CDR3 in DNA: TGTGCCAGCAGCGTTAGCGGGAGGCTAAGCACAGATACGCAGTATTTT. This rearrangement joins TRBV7-2 to TRBJ2-3; the match to TRBD2 covers 10 bases. After removal of 5 bases from V and 0 bases from J, the junction contained 5 bases not matched to a gene. In germline, CDR1 is SGHTA, CDR2 FQGNSA. CDR3 length equals 16 residues.

A note on this clone: This CDR3 is also generated by other DNA sequences in the sample. The J gene is TRBJ1-4, the V gene TRBV19, with D tentatively TRBD1 (5 bases). V was pared by 5 bases and J by 4 bases, with 14 bases between. There are 15 residues in the CDR3. Germline CDR1 is LNHDA and CDR2 is SQIVND (reference sequence). The CDR3 sequence is CASSGSGAVNEKLFF. In nucleotides, the CDR3 is TGTGCCAGTAGTGGCAGCGGGGCGGTTAATGAAAAACTGTTTTTT.

This chain joins TRBV27 and TRBJ2-1; 8 positions match TRBD2. This CDR3 region has 15 residues. Per germline, CDR1 MNHEY and CDR2 SMNVEV (reference sequence). J gave up 4 bases and V 3 bases, and 5 bases lay outside the gene matches. The DNA of the CDR3 is TGTGCCAGCAGTTTTAGCGGGGACCTTTACAATGAGCAGTTCTTC. Translation: CASSFSGDLYNEQFF.

This clone is a singleton in its sample. The CDR3 bases are TGTGCCAGCAGCGTGTACTGGGGTGGGGGAGAGACCCAGTACTTC. This gives the protein CASSVYWGGGETQYF. The V gene is TRBV5-6, the J gene TRBJ2-5; D could derive from TRBD1 or TRBD2 (5 bases each). This CDR3 is built from 15 residues. Germline CDR1 and CDR2: SGHDT and YYEEEE. The V end was cut by 4 bases, the J end by 4 bases, with 17 bases between.

The chain links TRBV28 to TRBJ1-5, with D perhaps TRBD1 (5 bases). This CDR3 region has 14 residues. Trimming took off 3 bases at V and 3 bases at J, with 9 bases between the two ends. Per germline, CDR1 MDHEN and CDR2 SYDVKM. The CDR3 loop reads CASSLIQDNQPQHF. For the CDR3, the DNA is TGTGCCAGCAGTTTGATACAGGACAATCAGCCCCAGCATTTT.

The genes are TRBV24-1 and TRBJ2-1; tentatively, D is TRBD1 or TRBD2 (5 bases each). V lost 0 bases to trimming and J lost 10 bases, with 12 bases between them. The CDR3 has 14 residues. Per germline, CDR1 KGHDR and CDR2 SFDVKD. The CDR3 region has the DNA TGTGCCACCAGTGATTTGGGCCAGGGCGGGGAGCAGTTCTTC. Translation gives CATSDLGQGGEQFF.

V usage is TRBV30 and J usage is TRBJ1-6; TRBD1 is a possible D gene (6 bases). CDR3 length equals 17 residues. V was shortened by 3 bases and J by 8 bases, with 23 bases between the two germline ends. Germline CDR1 reads GTSNPN; CDR2 reads SVGIG (reference sequence). The CDR3 region is CAWRGGVTGGWDSPLHF. DNA for the CDR3: TGTGCCTGGAGAGGGGGTGTGACGGGAGGATGGGATTCACCCCTCCACTTT. The whole variable domain, filled in from reference TRBV30 and TRBJ1-6, reads SQTIHQWPATLVQPVGSPLSLECTVEGTSNPNLYWYRQAAGRGLQLLFYSVGIGQISSEVPQNLSASRPQDRQFILSSKKLLLSDSGFYLCAWRGGVTGGWDSPLHFGNGTRLTVT.